One sample yielded the 18 T cell receptor beta chains listed below, sequenced in a study of CD8 T cells in ankylosing spondylitis. The study, taken as a whole, reports: Characteristic of ankylosing spondylitis blood, it appeared, was a TCR beta motif comprising roughly eight highly homologous variants.

Their target antigens are unknown. TCRdb redid the calling of the 5' RACE reads with MiXCR, one entry per CDR3 protein. Among fewer than 650,000 distinct CDR3 sequences listed, roughly 13% were seen once. Sequencing was done on a sample of blood, either unsorted or a sorted T cell fraction (not recorded which). The receptors stem from a male donor with ankylosing spondylitis.

V is TRBV27 and J is TRBJ2-1; 14 bases map to TRBD2. CDR3 length: 15 amino acids. After removal of 3 bases from V and 8 bases from J, the junction contained 3 bases not matched to a gene. Germline CDR1 MNHEY, CDR2 SMNVEV (reference sequence). In nucleotides, the CDR3 is TGTGCCAGCAGTTTCGGGACTAGCGGGAGAGATGAGCAGTTCTTC. Translating gives CASSFGTSGRDEQFF.

This clonotype was detected ten times or more. The CDR3 reads CATSAPDRSFNEQFF. The CDR3 DNA follows: TGTGCCACCAGTGCCCCGGACAGAAGCTTCAATGAGCAGTTCTTC. The V and J genes are TRBV24-1 and TRBJ2-1; TRBD1 is a possible D gene (6 bases). Germline V gives CDR1 KGHDR, CDR2 SFDVKD. Trimming removed 5 bases at V and 6 bases at J, with 16 bases between. This CDR3 region has 15 residues.

This clonotype was observed a few times. The V gene is TRBV7-9, the J gene TRBJ1-1; D unclear. Trimming shortened V by 5 bases and J by 7 bases, and 14 bases separated the two germline ends. Germline V lookup: CDR1 SEHNR, CDR2 FQNEAQ (reference sequence). The CDR3 extends over 13 amino acids. The CDR3 protein is CASSPHTSYEAFF. The CDR3 region has the DNA TGTGCCAGCAGCCCACATACATCCTATGAAGCTTTCTTT.

This clonotype was seen a handful of times. V is TRBV19 and J is TRBJ2-7; D perhaps matches TRBD1 (5 bases). Per the germline V gene, CDR1 is LNHDA and CDR2 is SQIVND (reference sequence). The CDR3 loop spans 14 amino acids. Trimming took 3 bases from V and 1 from J, leaving 10 bases between them. The CDR3 DNA reads TGTGCCAGTAGTATCAGGGCCACATCCTACGAGCAGTACTTC. The encoded protein is CASSIRATSYEQYF.

This clonotype was counted only a few times. The rearrangement joins TRBV10-3 to TRBJ1-4, with no clear D. From germline, CDR1 is ENHRY and CDR2 SYGVKD. Trimming took off 2 bases at V and 8 bases at J, with 9 bases between the two ends. The CDR3 has 13 residues. The CDR3: CAISEKKGEKLFF. The CDR3 region has the DNA TGTGCCATCAGTGAGAAGAAAGGAGAAAAACTGTTTTTT.

This clonotype was detected many times. The CDR3 bases are TGTGCCAGCAGCTTCCGGACTAGTGGGTCGGATACGCAGTATTTT. Amino acid sequence: CASSFRTSGSDTQYF. The chain links TRBV7-9 to TRBJ2-3, with TRBD2 matching over 7 bases. Germline CDR1 reads SEHNR; CDR2 reads FQNEAQ (reference sequence). With 3 bases clipped from V and 6 bases from J, the junction kept 9 bases outside the gene matches. CDR3 size: 15 residues.

This clonotype was picked up one time. V and J are TRBV5-6 and TRBJ2-3, with D hard to call. This CDR3 has 14 residues. Trimming cost V 1 base and J 0 bases, with 6 bases left between them. Germline CDR1 and CDR2: SGHDT and YYEEEE. CDR3 nucleotides: TGTGCCAGCAGCTTGCACGGTAGCACAGATACGCAGTATTTT. Its protein is CASSLHGSTDTQYF.

J is TRBJ2-1 and V is TRBV3-1; D is uncertain. Germline V lookup: CDR1 LGHDT, CDR2 YNNKEL (reference sequence). This CDR3 is 12 amino acids long. V dropped 1 base and J dropped 10 bases, with 8 bases sitting between them. CDR3: CASSQVGYEQFF. CDR3 sequence (DNA): TGTGCCAGCAGCCAAGTGGGCTACGAGCAGTTCTTC.

This clonotype was observed many times. The chain links TRBV5-1 to TRBJ2-5; maybe TRBD2 (5 bases). The V and J ends lost 1 base and 4 bases respectively, with 14 bases between them. This CDR3 is built from 15 residues. Germline loops: CDR1 SGHRS, CDR2 YFSETQ. CDR3 DNA sequence: TGCGCCAGCAGCTTGTTGGAGGAAGGAGGAGAGACCCAGTACTTC. Its protein is CASSLLEEGGETQYF.

This rearrangement joins TRBV5-5 to TRBJ1-5; TRBD1 matches at 10 bases. The CDR3 runs to 14 residues. V lost 7 bases and J lost 10; bases outside the gene matches: 11. The germline V gene encodes CDR1 SGHKS and CDR2 YYEKEE (reference sequence). CDR3 in DNA: TGTGCCAGCGGCTCCGGGACAGGGGCCCAACCCCAGCATTTT. Translating gives CASGSGTGAQPQHF.

This clonotype occurred many times. CDR3 amino acids: CASSLELQETQYF. For the CDR3, the DNA is TGTGCCAGCAGTTTAGAACTACAAGAGACCCAGTACTTC. The chain is built from TRBV12-3 or TRBV12-4 and TRBJ2-5; D remains ambiguous. The CDR3 is made up of 13 amino acids. Trimming pared 1 base from V and 2 bases from J, leaving 5 bases between.

This clonotype was seen at least ten times. CDR3 amino acids: CASGLTPGSYNEQFF. The CDR3 bases are TGCGCCAGCGGGCTTACCCCCGGCTCCTACAATGAGCAGTTCTTC. V usage is TRBV5-1 and J usage is TRBJ2-1; D call uncertain. Germline V gene data show CDR1 as SGHRS and CDR2 as YFSETQ. V lost 7 bases to trimming and J lost 0 bases, with 14 bases between them. The CDR3 has 15 residues.

This clonotype showed up many times. This sequence joins TRBV6-2 or TRBV6-3 and TRBJ1-5, with D perhaps matching TRBD1 (6 bases). From germline, CDR1 is MNHEY and CDR2 SVGEGT. This CDR3 has 15 residues. Trimming took off 5 bases at V and 5 bases at J, with 16 bases between the two ends. The CDR3 here is CASSAHRARDQPQHF. The CDR3 nucleotides read TGTGCCAGCAGTGCCCACAGGGCTAGGGATCAGCCCCAGCATTTT.

V is TRBV3-1 and J is TRBJ2-1; 10 nucleotides align to TRBD2. From germline, CDR1 is LGHDT and CDR2 YNNKEL (reference sequence). The CDR3 has 16 residues. V trimming: 4 bases; J trimming: 3 bases; junction bases outside the gene matches: 6. The DNA for the CDR3 is TGTGCCAGCAGCCCCTGGACTAGCGGAAGCTACAATGAGCAGTTCTTC. Its protein is CASSPWTSGSYNEQFF.

This clonotype has a count of ten or more. The rearrangement uses TRBV15 and TRBJ1-5; 7 bases match TRBD1. Germline lookup yields CDR1 LNHNV and CDR2 YYDKDF (reference sequence). This CDR3 has 15 amino acids. V lost 5 bases and J lost 2; bases outside the gene matches: 6. In nucleotides, the CDR3 is TGTGCCACCAGCCGAACCGACAGGGGCAATCAGCCCCAGCATTTT. Translation: CATSRTDRGNQPQHF.

This clonotype was seen a few times. This sequence joins TRBV29-1 and TRBJ1-2; no definite D call. Germline values: CDR1 SQVTM, CDR2 ANQGSEA. The CDR3 runs 12 residues. Deletions cut 3 bases from V and 4 bases from J, with 9 bases between. For the CDR3, the DNA is TGCAGCGTTGATTCAGCCCGCTATGGCTACACCTTC. Translation gives CSVDSARYGYTF.

This rearrangement joins TRBV13 to TRBJ2-1; 7 nucleotides line up with TRBD1. The CDR3 is 15 amino acids. The junction had 6 bases not matched to a gene; V was cut back by 0 bases and J by 7 bases. Germline CDR1 PRHDT, CDR2 FYEKMQ (reference sequence). CDR3 coding DNA: TGTGCCAGCAGCTTAGGACAGGGGTCGGGGAATGAGCAGTTCTTC. As protein: CASSLGQGSGNEQFF.

This clonotype was counted a few times. V usage is TRBV5-1 and J usage is TRBJ2-1, with 11 nucleotides matching TRBD2. V was pared by 5 bases and J by 5 bases, with 6 bases of the junction left unmatched. The CDR3 spans 15 residues. Per the germline V gene, CDR1 is SGHRS and CDR2 is YFSETQ. The CDR3: CASRSGTSGHNEQFF. The CDR3 region has the DNA TGCGCCAGCAGATCCGGGACTAGCGGCCACAATGAGCAGTTCTTC.